One sample yielded the 11 T cell receptor beta chains listed below, sequenced in a study of blood T cell repertoires in COVID-19. Assay: immunoSEQ multiplex PCR; the TCRdb copy retains only in-frame clones and omits some. Of some 150,000 clones listed, 88% are singletons. Specimen: peripheral blood. All receptors come from a human donor in a cohort sampled during active COVID-19.

This chain uses TRBV11-2 with TRBJ1-1; a weak D match, TRBD1 (5 bases). The CDR3 runs to 15 residues. Germline lookup yields CDR1 SGHAT and CDR2 FQNNGV. Trimming pared 1 base from V and 1 base from J, leaving 10 bases between. The CDR3 DNA is TGTGCCAGCAGCTTAGGAGCAGGGTCGAACACTGAAGCTTTCTTT. The encoded protein is CASSLGAGSNTEAFF.

The chain recombines TRBV5-4 with TRBJ1-2; 8 bases align to TRBD1. There are 15 residues in the CDR3. After removal of 0 bases from V and 7 bases from J, the junction contained 8 bases not matched to a gene. In germline, CDR1 is SGHNT, CDR2 YYREEE (reference sequence). The CDR3 spells CASSLDRGEGAGYTF. The CDR3 DNA sequence: TGTGCCAGCAGCTTGGACAGGGGGGAGGGAGCTGGCTACACCTTC.

The rearrangement links TRBV10-3 to TRBJ2-1; tentatively, D is TRBD2 (5 bases). Germline CDR1 reads ENHRY; CDR2 reads SYGVKD. This CDR3 is built from 12 residues. V was pared by 8 bases and J by 5 bases, with 10 bases between. The CDR3 nucleotides read TGTGCCATCGGCCCCGGGGACAATGAGCAGTTCTTC. As protein: CAIGPGDNEQFF.

The chain uses TRBV10-3 and TRBJ2-6; tentatively, D is TRBD1 (5 bases). V lost 5 bases and J 1 base, leaving 12 bases between the germline ends. CDR3 length: 16 residues. Looked up from germline, CDR1 is ENHRY and CDR2 is SYGVKD. This chain's CDR3 is CAISSQVRSGANVLTF. In nucleotides, the CDR3 is TGTGCCATCAGTTCACAGGTTCGGTCTGGGGCCAACGTCCTGACTTTC.

This chain joins TRBV6-5 and TRBJ2-5; possible D gene TRBD2, 5 bases. The CDR3 has 13 residues. V gave up 11 bases and J gave up 2 bases, with 15 bases separating them. Looked up from germline, CDR1 is MNHEY and CDR2 is SVGAGI. The CDR3 DNA reads as TGTGCCGGGGAACGGACTTCACAAGAGACCCAGTACTTC. Protein product: CAGERTSQETQYF.

The chain has TRBV2 and TRBJ1-4; D is ambiguous. Deletions cut 4 bases from V and 7 bases from J, with 13 bases between. This CDR3 contains 14 residues. Germline V gene sequence: CDR1 SNHLY, CDR2 FYNNEI. CDR3 bases: TGTGCCAGCAGTGGGTACAGAGAAACTGAAAAACTGTTTTTT. Translated, it gives CASSGYRETEKLFF.

The V and J genes are TRBV10-3 and TRBJ1-2, with 8 bases matching TRBD1. Germline loops: CDR1 ENHRY, CDR2 SYGVKD. V shed 5 bases and J 4 bases; nucleotides not matched to a gene: 6. This CDR3 has 14 residues. The CDR3 protein is CAISQGQGSYGYTF. CDR3 in DNA: TGTGCCATCAGTCAAGGACAGGGCTCCTATGGCTACACCTTC.

The chain uses TRBV12-3 or TRBV12-4 and TRBJ2-5; D is unresolved. V dropped 3 bases and J dropped 2 bases, with 7 bases sitting between them. This CDR3 region has 13 residues. CDR3 DNA: TGTGCCAGCAGTTTTGGCTTACAAGAGACCCAGTACTTC. It codes for CASSFGLQETQYF.

The count of this clone is one. V usage is TRBV7-3 and J usage is TRBJ1-1; 8 positions agree with TRBD1. Trimming took 1 base from V and 6 from J; bases not matched to a gene: 1. The CDR3 is 13 amino acids. Germline V gene data show CDR1 as SGHTA and CDR2 as FQGTGA. In DNA, the CDR3 is TGTGCCAGCAGCTTAAACAGGGGGGCTGAAGCTTTCTTT. This gives the protein CASSLNRGAEAFF.

This chain uses TRBV28 with TRBJ1-4, with D possibly being TRBD1 (5 bases). The V gene lost 5 bases and the J gene lost 7 bases, with 14 bases spanning the gap. The CDR3 contains 14 residues. Per the germline V gene, CDR1 is MDHEN and CDR2 is SYDVKM. The CDR3 nucleotides read TGTGCCAGCAGTATGTACAGGAGGGGTGAAAAACTGTTTTTT. Its translation is CASSMYRRGEKLFF.

The chain links TRBV6-5 to TRBJ1-4; possible D gene TRBD1, 5 bases. The CDR3 sequence is 14 residues long. Trimming took 5 bases from V and 8 from J, leaving 15 bases between them. Germline V CDR1 and CDR2: MNHEY, SVGAGI. Here the CDR3 reads CASSSFEGREKLFF. The CDR3 DNA follows: TGTGCCAGCAGTAGCTTCGAGGGGAGGGAAAAACTGTTTTTT.